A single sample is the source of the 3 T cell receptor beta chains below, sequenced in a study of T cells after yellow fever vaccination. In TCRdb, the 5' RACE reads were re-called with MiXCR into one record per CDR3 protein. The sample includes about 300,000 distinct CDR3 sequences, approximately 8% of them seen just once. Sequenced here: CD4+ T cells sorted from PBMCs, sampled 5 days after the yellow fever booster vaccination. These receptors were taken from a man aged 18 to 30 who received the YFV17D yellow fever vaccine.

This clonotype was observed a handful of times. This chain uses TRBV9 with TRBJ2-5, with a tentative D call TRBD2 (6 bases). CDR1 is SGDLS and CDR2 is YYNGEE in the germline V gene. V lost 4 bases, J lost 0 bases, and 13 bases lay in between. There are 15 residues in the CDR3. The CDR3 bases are TGTGCCAGCAGCATTGGAGGGTTTGACCAAGAGACCCAGTACTTC. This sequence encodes CASSIGGFDQETQYF.

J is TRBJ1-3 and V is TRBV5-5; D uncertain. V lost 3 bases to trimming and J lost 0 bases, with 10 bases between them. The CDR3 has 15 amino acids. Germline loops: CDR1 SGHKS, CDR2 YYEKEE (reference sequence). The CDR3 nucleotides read TGTGCCAGCAGCTCGGACGGGCGCTCTGGAAACACCATATATTTT. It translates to CASSSDGRSGNTIYF.

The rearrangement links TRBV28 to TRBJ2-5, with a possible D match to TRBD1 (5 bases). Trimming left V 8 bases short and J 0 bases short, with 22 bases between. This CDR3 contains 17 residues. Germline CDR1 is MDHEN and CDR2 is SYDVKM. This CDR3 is CASQSGGAGSYQETQYF. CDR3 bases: TGTGCCAGCCAATCCGGTGGGGCAGGTTCATACCAAGAGACCCAGTACTTC.